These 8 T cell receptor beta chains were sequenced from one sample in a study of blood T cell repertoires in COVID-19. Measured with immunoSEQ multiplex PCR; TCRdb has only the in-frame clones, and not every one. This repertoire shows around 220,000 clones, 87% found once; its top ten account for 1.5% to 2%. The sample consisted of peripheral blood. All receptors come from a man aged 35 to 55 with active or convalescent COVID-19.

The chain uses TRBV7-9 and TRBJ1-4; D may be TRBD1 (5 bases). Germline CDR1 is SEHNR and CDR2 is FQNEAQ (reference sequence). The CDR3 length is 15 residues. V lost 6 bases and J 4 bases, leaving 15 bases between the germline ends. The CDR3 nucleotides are TGTGCCAGCAGACTCCAGGGATCTGGTAATGAAAAACTGTTTTTT. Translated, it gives CASRLQGSGNEKLFF.

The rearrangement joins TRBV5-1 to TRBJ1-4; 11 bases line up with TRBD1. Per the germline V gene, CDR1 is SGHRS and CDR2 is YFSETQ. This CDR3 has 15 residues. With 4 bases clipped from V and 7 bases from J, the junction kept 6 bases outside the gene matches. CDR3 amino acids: CASSPGQGAPEKLFF. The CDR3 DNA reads TGCGCCAGCAGCCCTGGACAGGGGGCACCTGAAAAACTGTTTTTT.

The CDR3 sequence is CASSKDSSANTGELFF. In nucleotides, the CDR3 is TGTGCCAGCAGTAAGGACAGTTCCGCGAACACCGGGGAGCTGTTTTTT. The V and J genes are TRBV2 and TRBJ2-2, with TRBD1 as a possible D gene (6 bases). With 5 bases removed from V and 0 bases from J, the gap between germline ends came to 13 bases. The CDR3 covers 16 residues. CDR1 and CDR2 (germline): SNHLY, FYNNEI.

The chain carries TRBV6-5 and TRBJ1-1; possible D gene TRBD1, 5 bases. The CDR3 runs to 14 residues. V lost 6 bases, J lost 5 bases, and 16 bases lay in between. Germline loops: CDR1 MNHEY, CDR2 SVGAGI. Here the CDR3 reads CASSISPTGTEAFF. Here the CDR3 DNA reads TGTGCCAGCAGCATATCTCCCACAGGAACTGAAGCTTTCTTT.

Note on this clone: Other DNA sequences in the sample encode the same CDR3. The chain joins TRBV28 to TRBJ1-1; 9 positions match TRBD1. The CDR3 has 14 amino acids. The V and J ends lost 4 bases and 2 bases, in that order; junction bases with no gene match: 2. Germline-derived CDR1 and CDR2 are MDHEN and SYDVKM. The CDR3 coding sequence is TGTGCCAGCAGTTCGGGACAGGGCAACACTGAAGCTTTCTTT. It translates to CASSSGQGNTEAFF. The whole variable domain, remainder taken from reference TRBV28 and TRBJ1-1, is DVKVTQSSRYLVKRTGEKVFLECVQDMDHENMFWYRQDPGLGLRLIYFSYDVKMKEKGDIPEGYSVSREKKERFSLILESASTNQTSMYLCASSSGQGNTEAFFGQGTRLTVV.

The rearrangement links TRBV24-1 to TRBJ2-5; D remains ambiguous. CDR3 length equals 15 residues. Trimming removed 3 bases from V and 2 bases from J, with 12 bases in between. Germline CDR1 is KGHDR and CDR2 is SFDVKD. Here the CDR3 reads CATSDRGSLQETQYF. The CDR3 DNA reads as TGTGCCACCAGTGATCGAGGCAGTTTACAAGAGACCCAGTACTTC.

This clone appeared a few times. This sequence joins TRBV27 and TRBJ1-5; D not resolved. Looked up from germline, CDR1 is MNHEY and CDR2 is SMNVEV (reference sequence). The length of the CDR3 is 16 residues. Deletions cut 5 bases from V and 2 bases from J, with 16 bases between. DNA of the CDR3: TGTGCCAGCAGTCTCGGGGTCGTTTTCGGCAATCAGCCCCAGCATTTT. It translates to CASSLGVVFGNQPQHF.

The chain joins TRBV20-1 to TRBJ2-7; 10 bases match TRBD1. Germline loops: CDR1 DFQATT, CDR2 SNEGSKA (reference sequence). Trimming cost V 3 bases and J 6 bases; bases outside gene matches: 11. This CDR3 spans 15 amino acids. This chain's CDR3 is CSASGRQGARGEQYF. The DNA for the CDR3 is TGCAGTGCTAGTGGAAGACAGGGGGCTCGGGGCGAGCAGTACTTC.